This T cell receptor beta chain was found in a study of blood T cell repertoires in COVID-19. Only one count was recorded for this clone. Trimming removed 6 bases from V and 0 bases from J; junction bases left unmatched: 3. CDR1 MNHEY and CDR2 SVGAGI come from the germline V gene. There are 14 residues in the CDR3. Authors' analysis steps: Nucleated cell counts were estimated from reference gene primer amplification. Repertoires were generated with immunoSEQ multiplex PCR, while TCRdb's copy carries only in-frame clones and drops some. That table is the source of V, J and clone size, and D and trimming were worked out from the DNA. The table includes about 190,000 clones, nearly 90% detected once.

V and J are TRBV6-5 and TRBJ1-1, with 8 bases that match TRBD1. Source material: peripheral blood. The clonotype was recovered from a woman in her thirties or forties who had recovered from COVID-19. CDR3 in amino acids: CASRDRVVNTEAFF. Here the CDR3 DNA reads TGTGCCAGCAGGGACAGGGTGGTGAACACTGAAGCTTTCTTT.